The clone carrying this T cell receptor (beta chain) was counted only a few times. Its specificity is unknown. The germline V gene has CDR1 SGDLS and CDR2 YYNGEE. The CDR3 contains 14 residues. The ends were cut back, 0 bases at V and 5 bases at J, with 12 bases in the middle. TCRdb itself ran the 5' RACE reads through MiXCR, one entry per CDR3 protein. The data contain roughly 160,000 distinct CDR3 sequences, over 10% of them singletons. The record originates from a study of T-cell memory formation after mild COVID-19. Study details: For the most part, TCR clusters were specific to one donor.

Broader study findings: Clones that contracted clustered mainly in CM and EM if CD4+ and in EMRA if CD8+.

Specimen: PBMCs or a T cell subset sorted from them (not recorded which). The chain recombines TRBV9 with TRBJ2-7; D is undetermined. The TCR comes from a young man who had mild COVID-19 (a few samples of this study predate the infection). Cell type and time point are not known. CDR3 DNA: TGTGCCAGCAGCGTAGCTGGTCAAACGGACGAGCAGTACTTC. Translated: CASSVAGQTDEQYF.